The next 27 T cell receptor beta chains were all read from a single sample in a study of shared clonotypes between healthy human individuals. Positive CCR7 selection of CD45RO-negative cells yielded the naive CD8 cells, and terminally differentiated effector memory CD45RA+ cells were excluded. Using immunoSEQ multiplex PCR, the repertoire was profiled, and TCRdb retains in-frame clones only, with some absent. The sample contains around 2,000,000 clones, about 95% of which appear only once. The sample comprised naive CD8+ T cells sorted from blood. The receptors originated from a man aged 18 to 29 in good health.

The chain recombines TRBV19 with TRBJ1-1; tentatively, D is TRBD1 (5 bases). CDR1 is LNHDA, CDR2 SQIVND, per germline (reference sequence). The CDR3 contains 15 residues. V was pared by 6 bases and J by 4 bases, with 18 bases between. The CDR3 here is CASRSAQGFGTEAFF. The CDR3 DNA is TGTGCCAGTAGATCAGCCCAGGGCTTCGGCACTGAAGCTTTCTTT.

The chain joins TRBV28 to TRBJ2-7; perhaps TRBD2 as D (6 bases). The CDR3 length is 13 residues. The V end lost 8 bases, the J end lost 2 bases, and 13 bases lay between the germline ends. CDR1 is MDHEN and CDR2 is SYDVKM in the germline V gene. The CDR3 coding sequence is TGTGCCAGCTGGGAAGGGACTCCCTACGAGCAGTACTTC. It encodes CASWEGTPYEQYF.

A single count supports this clone. The chain carries TRBV29-1 and TRBJ1-2; 11 bases line up with TRBD1. The CDR3 has 16 residues. Germline-derived CDR1 and CDR2 are SQVTM and ANQGSEA. V shed 3 bases, J shed 4 bases, and the junction held 10 bases outside the gene matches. CDR3 in amino acids: CSVEVGTGGAVYGYTF. CDR3 bases: TGCAGCGTTGAGGTCGGGACAGGGGGAGCGGTCTATGGCTACACCTTC.

The chain recombines TRBV14 with TRBJ1-6, with TRBD1 identical over 7 bases. J was trimmed by 0 bases and V by 4 bases; bases with no gene match: 6. This CDR3 contains 17 residues. Germline loops: CDR1 SGHDN, CDR2 FVKESK. CDR3 in amino acids: CASSRKTGVSYNSPLHF. The CDR3 nucleotides read TGTGCCAGCAGCCGAAAAACAGGGGTCTCCTATAATTCACCCCTCCACTTT.

Worth noting for this clone: Different DNA sequences within this sample yield the same CDR3. The chain uses TRBV6-1 and TRBJ2-7; D call uncertain. Trimming pared 3 bases from V and 2 bases from J, leaving 8 bases between. This CDR3 is 13 amino acids long. Germline V gene lookup returns CDR1 MNHNS and CDR2 SASEGT. The CDR3 sequence is CASSETLTYEQYF. CDR3 coding DNA: TGTGCCAGCAGTGAGACATTGACCTACGAGCAGTACTTC.

The CDR3 nucleotides read TGTGCCAGCAGTTCACAGGGGATGGGACGCACTGAAGCTTTCTTT. Amino acids: CASSSQGMGRTEAFF. This chain connects TRBV27 to TRBJ1-1; 7 bases align to TRBD1. The V gene's germline CDR1 is MNHEY and CDR2 SMNVEV (reference sequence). V shed 4 bases, J shed 4 bases, and the junction held 9 bases outside the gene matches. The CDR3 is 15 amino acids.

The chain links TRBV4-1 to TRBJ2-1; 13 nucleotides line up with TRBD2. Trimming removed 0 bases from V and 10 bases from J; junction bases left unmatched: 3. The CDR3 is 15 residues long. The germline gives CDR1 MGHRA, CDR2 YSYEKL. This CDR3 reads CASSQETGLAGEQFF. CDR3 nucleotide sequence: TGCGCCAGCAGCCAAGAAACGGGACTAGCGGGAGAGCAGTTCTTC.

The rearrangement joins TRBV11-2 to TRBJ2-7; the D gene is possibly TRBD1 (5 bases). The CDR3 contains 16 residues. V lost 1 base and J lost 3, with 16 bases in between. Looked up from germline, CDR1 is SGHAT and CDR2 is FQNNGV. CDR3 sequence (DNA): TGTGCCAGCAGCTTAGTCGGGCAGGGTCTTGTCTACGAGCAGTACTTC. Translated, it gives CASSLVGQGLVYEQYF. Combining the CDR3 with reference TRBV11-2 and TRBJ2-7 gives the whole variable domain EAGVAQSPRYKIIEKRQSVAFWCNPISGHATLYWYQQILGQGPKLLIQFQNNGVVDDSQLPKDRFSAERLKGVDSTLKIQPAKLEDSAVYLCASSLVGQGLVYEQYFGPGTRLTVT.

The rearrangement joins TRBV5-4 to TRBJ2-3; 9 bases fit TRBD2. The V gene end was trimmed by 2 bases and the J gene end by 4 bases; junction bases not matched to a gene: 2. Per the germline V gene, CDR1 is SGHNT and CDR2 is YYREEE (reference sequence). The CDR3 runs to 14 residues. The CDR3 is CASSFTSGPDTQYF. CDR3 DNA: TGTGCCAGCAGCTTTACTAGCGGGCCAGATACGCAGTATTTT.

The rearrangement links TRBV27 to TRBJ2-1; 7 bases are shared with TRBD1. Germline-derived CDR1 and CDR2 are MNHEY and SMNVEV (reference sequence). Trimming took 4 bases from V and 8 from J; bases not matched to a gene: 11. The CDR3 consists of 15 residues. The CDR3 bases are TGTGCCAGCAGTTCAATCGACAGGGATGGCGATGAGCAGTTCTTC. Encoded protein: CASSSIDRDGDEQFF.

The rearrangement uses TRBV9 and TRBJ1-4, with 9 bases fitting TRBD1. The CDR3 runs 15 residues. Germline V gene lookup returns CDR1 SGDLS and CDR2 YYNGEE. V shed 2 bases, J shed 8 bases, and the junction held 7 bases outside the gene matches. CDR3 nucleotides: TGTGCCAGCAGCGTGGGACAGGGTACACGCGAAAAACTGTTTTTT. It codes for CASSVGQGTREKLFF.

This chain connects TRBV4-1 to TRBJ2-3; D is undetermined. This CDR3 is built from 13 residues. Per germline, CDR1 MGHRA and CDR2 YSYEKL. The V and J ends lost 4 bases and 6 bases respectively, with 11 bases between them. CDR3 nucleotides: TGCGCCAGCAGCCCGCGGCAGGAGGATACGCAGTATTTT. Encoded protein: CASSPRQEDTQYF.

The chain links TRBV7-2 to TRBJ2-2, with 7 bases identical to TRBD2. CDR3 length equals 17 residues. Germline values: CDR1 SGHTA, CDR2 FQGNSA. Trimming removed 3 bases from V and 5 bases from J; junction bases left unmatched: 12. CDR3 amino acids: CASSLFHPGGGTGELFF. DNA for the CDR3: TGTGCCAGCAGCTTGTTCCATCCCGGGGGAGGGACCGGGGAGCTGTTTTTT.

The chain is built from TRBV10-1 and TRBJ1-1; TRBD1 aligns across 9 bases. Germline assignment: CDR1 WNHNN and CDR2 SYGVQD (reference sequence). CDR3 length: 15 amino acids. V shed 4 bases and J 6 bases; nucleotides not matched to a gene: 9. In DNA form, the CDR3 reads TGCGCCAGCAGTGGACAGGGGGAGAGCGAGGCTGAAGCTTTCTTT. Residues: CASSGQGESEAEAFF.

This chain connects TRBV6-1 to TRBJ1-5; a possible D gene is TRBD1 (5 bases). Trimming took 4 bases from V and 0 from J, leaving 13 bases between them. Germline V gives CDR1 MNHNS, CDR2 SASEGT. This CDR3 is 16 amino acids long. CDR3: CASSALGDFSNQPQHF. CDR3 DNA: TGTGCCAGCAGTGCCCTTGGGGACTTTAGCAATCAGCCCCAGCATTTT.

The chain joins TRBV9 to TRBJ2-2; 14 nucleotides line up with TRBD2. This CDR3 region has 18 residues. CDR1 and CDR2 (germline): SGDLS, YYNGEE. V dropped 4 bases and J dropped 2; count of bases not matched to a gene: 7. The CDR3 DNA follows: TGTGCCAGCAGCCCCCGACTAGCGGGGGGGCCCAACACCGGGGAGCTGTTTTTT. Protein: CASSPRLAGGPNTGELFF.

V gene TRBV7-9 combines with J gene TRBJ2-7, with 8 bases identical to TRBD1. J gave up 1 base and V 5 bases, and 16 bases lay outside the gene matches. The CDR3 consists of 18 residues. The germline CDR1 and CDR2 sequences are SEHNR and FQNEAQ (reference sequence). The CDR3 spells CASSPKKGVDRGSYEQYF. CDR3 bases: TGTGCCAGCAGCCCTAAAAAAGGGGTTGACAGGGGATCCTACGAGCAGTACTTC.

This chain joins TRBV4-3 and TRBJ2-1; 9 nucleotides align to TRBD1. CDR1 LGHNA and CDR2 YSLEER come from the germline V gene. V shed 8 bases, J shed 3 bases, and the junction held 8 bases outside the gene matches. The CDR3 runs 15 residues. Written as DNA, the CDR3 is TGCGCCAGCGGCCTAGACAGGGGGAACTACAATGAGCAGTTCTTC. Encoded protein: CASGLDRGNYNEQFF.

The rearrangement uses TRBV6-5 and TRBJ2-3; no definite D call. The V gene's germline CDR1 is MNHEY and CDR2 SVGAGI. This CDR3 is 15 amino acids long. V lost 2 bases and J lost 6, with 15 bases in between. The CDR3 DNA reads as TGTGCCAGCAGTTACCCCCCAAGGGCCCCGGATACGCAGTATTTT. Encoded protein: CASSYPPRAPDTQYF.

This chain connects TRBV15 to TRBJ2-3; D ambiguous. CDR1 and CDR2 from the germline V gene are LNHNV and YYDKDF (reference sequence). The CDR3 sequence is 12 residues long. V was shortened by 0 bases and J by 7 bases, with 5 bases between the two germline ends. This chain's CDR3 is CATSRESNTQYF. The DNA for the CDR3 is TGTGCCACCAGCAGAGAGAGTAATACGCAGTATTTT.

Note on this clone: Other DNA sequences in the sample encode the same CDR3. The gene calls are TRBV9 and TRBJ2-7, with D uncertain. The CDR3 length is 12 residues. Germline CDR1 reads SGDLS; CDR2 reads YYNGEE. V was shortened by 2 bases and J by 3 bases, with 6 bases between the two germline ends. The CDR3 spells CASSVDGYEQYF. The CDR3 DNA reads as TGTGCCAGCAGCGTGGACGGCTACGAGCAGTACTTC.

Points on this clone: Distinct nucleotide sequences in the sample also encode this CDR3. CDR3 amino acids: CASSLQGSHEQYF. The DNA for the CDR3 is TGTGCCAGCAGCCTACAGGGGTCCCACGAGCAGTACTTC. J is TRBJ2-7 and V is TRBV5-4; 7 bases match TRBD1. This CDR3 has 13 amino acids. V shed 4 bases and J 5 bases; nucleotides not matched to a gene: 6. Germline-derived CDR1 and CDR2 are SGHNT and YYREEE (reference sequence).

The chain is built from TRBV27 and TRBJ1-4; weak D call: TRBD1 (5 bases). V lost 8 bases and J lost 6, with 19 bases in between. CDR3 length equals 15 residues. Germline CDR1 MNHEY, CDR2 SMNVEV (reference sequence). The CDR3: CASHRGGDGYEKLFF. In DNA form, the CDR3 reads TGTGCCAGCCATCGGGGGGGGGACGGCTATGAAAAACTGTTTTTT.

The J gene is TRBJ2-5, the V gene TRBV5-6; 15 bases match TRBD2. From germline, CDR1 is SGHDT and CDR2 YYEEEE. Losses at the gene ends were 4 bases for V and 5 bases for J; bases not matched to a gene: 6. This CDR3 contains 16 residues. The CDR3 reads CASSLGLAGGHETQYF. For the CDR3, the DNA is TGTGCCAGCAGCCTTGGACTAGCGGGGGGGCACGAGACCCAGTACTTC.

The genes are TRBV2 and TRBJ1-2, with 10 bases lining up with TRBD1. CDR3 length equals 17 residues. CDR1 and CDR2 from the germline V gene are SNHLY and FYNNEI. Unmatched junction bases numbered 6, after V lost 1 base and J lost 1 base. In DNA form, the CDR3 reads TGTGCCAGCAGTGAAGTGGGGACAGGGGCACTTAACTATGGCTACACCTTC. It yields the protein CASSEVGTGALNYGYTF.

The chain couples TRBV18 to TRBJ1-3, with no clear D. Looked up from germline, CDR1 is KGHSH and CDR2 is LQKENI. The ends were cut back, 0 bases at V and 5 bases at J, with 8 bases in the middle. The CDR3 sequence is 14 residues long. CDR3 sequence (DNA): TGTGCCAGCTCACCACCGGAGACGAGAAACACCATATATTTT. As protein: CASSPPETRNTIYF.

The V call is TRBV7-9, the J call TRBJ1-2; no reliable D call. Trimming shortened V by 1 base and J by 1 base, and 19 bases separated the two germline ends. This CDR3 has 18 residues. Germline V gene sequence: CDR1 SEHNR, CDR2 FQNEAQ (reference sequence). DNA for the CDR3: TGTGCCAGCAGCTTAGGGGTGACGCCGCTCTCGTATAACTATGGCTACACCTTC. Amino acids: CASSLGVTPLSYNYGYTF.